Detailed here is one T cell receptor beta chain. In the authors' methods: How many nucleated cells were present was estimated from reference gene primer amplification. Clones were sequenced by immunoSEQ multiplex PCR, and TCRdb holds only the in-frame ones, with some missing. That table furnishes V, J and clone size, whereas the DNA furnished D and trimming. The sample lists tens of thousands of clones, 89% occurring once. The data originate from a study of blood T cell repertoires in COVID-19. At the level of the study: Samples of COVID-19 (acute and convalescent) were obtained from the United States, Italy and Spain. Sources were T cells, B-cell-depleted T cells, or PBMCs; the material itself was cDNA or gDNA.

This CDR3 is built from 14 residues. V shed 8 bases and J shed 7 bases, with 20 bases lying between them. Germline lookup yields CDR1 MNHEY and CDR2 SMNVEV (reference sequence). The material sequenced was peripheral blood. The rearrangement links TRBV27 to TRBJ2-5; TRBD1 is a possible D gene (6 bases). The TCR comes from a man aged 65 to 79 with active or convalescent COVID-19. Here the CDR3 DNA reads TGTGCCAGCCGCCTAAGGGCAGGGGTTGGGACCCAGTACTTC. Translated, it gives CASRLRAGVGTQYF.